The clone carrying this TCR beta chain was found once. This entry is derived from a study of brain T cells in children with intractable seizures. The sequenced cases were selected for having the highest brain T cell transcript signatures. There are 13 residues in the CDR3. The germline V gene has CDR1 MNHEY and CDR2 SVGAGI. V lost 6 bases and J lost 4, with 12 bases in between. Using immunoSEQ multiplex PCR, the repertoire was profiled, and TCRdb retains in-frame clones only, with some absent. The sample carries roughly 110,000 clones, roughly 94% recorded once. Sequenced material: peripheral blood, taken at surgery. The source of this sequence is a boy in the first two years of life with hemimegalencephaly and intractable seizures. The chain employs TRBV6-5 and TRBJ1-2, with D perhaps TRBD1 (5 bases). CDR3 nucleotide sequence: TGTGCCAGCAGAGAGGACAAGATCTATGGCTACACCTTC. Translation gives CASREDKIYGYTF.